These T cell receptor beta chains were read from a single sample in a study of Graves' ophthalmopathy and Graves' hyperthyroidism. Each CDR3 protein is one row after TCRdb ran MiXCR on the multiplex PCR reads. The sample records fewer than 250,000 distinct CDR3 sequences, around 30% being singletons. Sequencing was performed on peripheral blood. The source is a man in his fifties or sixties with Graves' ophthalmopathy. Both conserved end residues are part of each CDR3. The order of the fields is clone size, V gene, D gene, J gene, CDR3 DNA, CDR3 protein. A D gene is named only where the DNA matches it firmly. The listing skips clone size in some rows; elsewhere it reads once, few, many or a size class.

>.|TRBV7-9|.|TRBJ2-7
TGTGCCAGCAGCTTGGACCACGAGCAGTACTTC
CASSLDHEQYF
>.|TRBV5-1|TRBD1|TRBJ1-1
TGCGCCAGCAGCTTCACGACAGGGCGGAACACTGAAGCTTTCTTT
CASSFTTGRNTEAFF
>.|TRBV12-3/TRBV12-4|.|TRBJ1-5
TGTGCCAGCAGCCGTGACATCGACCAGCCCCAGCATTTT
CASSRDIDQPQHF
>.|TRBV19|.|TRBJ1-5
TGTGCCAGTACCCTCGGGCAATCTGGGCAGCCCCAGCATTTT
CASTLGQSGQPQHF
>few|TRBV10-3|TRBD2|TRBJ2-7
TGTGCCATCACGCCTAGCGGAGGTGACGAGCAGTACTTC
CAITPSGGDEQYF
>once|TRBV6-2/TRBV6-3|.|TRBJ2-5
TGTGCCAGCAGTTCCGCTGTGATTAGCCTACAAGAGACCCAGTACTTC
CASSSAVISLQETQYF
>.|TRBV12-3/TRBV12-4|.|TRBJ2-7
TGTGCCAGCAGGCCGTGGGAGTTCGACGAGCAGTACTTC
CASRPWEFDEQYF
>many|TRBV10-3|.|TRBJ2-7
TGTGCCATCAGCCCTGGGGGACACGAGCAGTACTTC
CAISPGGHEQYF
>many|TRBV20-1|.|TRBJ2-7
TGCAGTGCTAGAGAACAAGGCCTACTCTACGAGCAGTACTTC
CSAREQGLLYEQYF
>.|TRBV6-5|TRBD2|TRBJ2-7
TGTGCCAGCAGTTACTCTCGATCGGCGGGAGACATCTACGAGCAGTACTTC
CASSYSRSAGDIYEQYF
>many|TRBV27|.|TRBJ2-7
TGTGCCAGCAGTTTATCGGGCGGGCCCTACGAGCAGTACTTC
CASSLSGGPYEQYF
>many|TRBV7-8|.|TRBJ2-5
TGTGCCAGCAGCTTAGTTGGTGGGAGAGTGGAGACCCAGTACTTC
CASSLVGGRVETQYF
>many|TRBV6-1|.|TRBJ2-7
TGTGCCAGCAGTGAAGGATATTCCTACGAGCAGTACTTC
CASSEGYSYEQYF
>.|TRBV6-2/TRBV6-3|.|TRBJ1-5
TGTGCCAGCAGTTACTCGCGTGGGGGCCGCAATCAGCCCCAGCATTTT
CASSYSRGGRNQPQHF
>.|TRBV6-1|.|TRBJ2-7
TGTGCCAGCAGACAGGACTCTGTCCACTCCGAGCAGTACTTC
CASRQDSVHSEQYF
>many|TRBV6-5|.|TRBJ1-1
TGTGCCAGCAGTCCCGGGCCCTGGGCCACTGAAGCTTTCTTT
CASSPGPWATEAFF
>.|TRBV11-2|.|TRBJ2-5
TGTGCCAGCAGAAGAATGGGGGAAGGGGAGACCCAGTACTTC
CASRRMGEGETQYF
>many|TRBV5-1|TRBD2|TRBJ2-7
TGCGCCAGCAGCCCAGAGACTAGCGGGATAGAGCAGTACTTC
CASSPETSGIEQYF
>.|TRBV6-2/TRBV6-3|.|TRBJ1-1
TGTGCCAGCAGTTACTCTTCCGGTATGGGCAGGGAGGGCACTGAAGCTTTCTTT
CASSYSSGMGREGTEAFF
>many|TRBV19|TRBD1|TRBJ2-6
TGTGCCAGTAAATGGACAGGGGGCGCTGGGGCCAACGTCCTGACTTTC
CASKWTGGAGANVLTF
>many|TRBV28|TRBD1|TRBJ1-2
TGTGCCAGCAGTTCGACAGGGACCTATGGCTACACCTTC
CASSSTGTYGYTF
>.|TRBV12-3/TRBV12-4|TRBD1|TRBJ1-1
TGTGCCAGCACCGACAGGGGGCAGTTATTTACCCTCGAAGCTTTCTTT
CASTDRGQLFTLEAFF
>many|TRBV28|.|TRBJ1-2
TGTGCCAGCAGCGAGCGGAACTATGGCTACACCTTC
CASSERNYGYTF
>many|TRBV5-1|TRBD1|TRBJ2-2
TGCGCCAGCCACCAGACAGGGGGCGCCCCCGGGGAGCTGTTTTTT
CASHQTGGAPGELFF
>many|TRBV12-3/TRBV12-4|.|TRBJ2-2
TGTGCCAGCAGTCTCCCCCCCGGGGAGCTGTTTTTT
CASSLPPGELFF
>.|TRBV6-1|.|TRBJ1-5
TGTGCCAGCAGTGAAGCGCTCCAGGGGACTCAGCCCCAGCATTTT
CASSEALQGTQPQHF
>.|TRBV12-3/TRBV12-4|.|TRBJ1-2
TGTGCCAGCATTGGTGGGGGGGCCCTGCGGGGCTACACCTTC
CASIGGGALRGYTF
>.|TRBV28|.|TRBJ1-2
TGTGCCAGCACCACCCCGGGCCGGGATGGCTACACCTTC
CASTTPGRDGYTF
>.|TRBV24-1|.|TRBJ2-5
TGTGCCACCAGTGATTCTCAAAAGGGGGTATGGGAGACCCAGTACTTC
CATSDSQKGVWETQYF
>many|TRBV5-1|.|TRBJ1-1
TGCGCCAGCAGCTTCCTCGAGGGCTTGAACACTGAAGCTTTCTTT
CASSFLEGLNTEAFF
>many|TRBV27|.|TRBJ1-3
TGTGCCAGCAGTTTAAGAGCCCCCAACTCTGGAAACACCATATATTTT
CASSLRAPNSGNTIYF
>many|TRBV5-8|TRBD2|TRBJ2-2
TGTGCCAGCAGCTTGGTGGTAGCGGGAGTCGGGGAGCTGTTTTTT
CASSLVVAGVGELFF
>many|TRBV28|.|TRBJ2-5
TGTGCCAGCAGTCCCTATCAAGGCAACCAAGAGACCCAGTACTTC
CASSPYQGNQETQYF
>.|TRBV6-5|.|TRBJ1-2
TGTGCCAGCAGTTTAGTGGGACACCAAAATGGCTACACCTTC
CASSLVGHQNGYTF
>many|TRBV3-1|.|TRBJ1-1
TGTGCCAGCAGCCAAGGGAGTAGGGCCACTGAAGCTTTCTTT
CASSQGSRATEAFF
>many|TRBV12-5|.|TRBJ2-2
TGTGCTAGTGGGGACACCGACACCGGGGAGCTGTTTTTT
CASGDTDTGELFF
>many|TRBV4-1|.|TRBJ2-5
TGCGCCAGCAGCCAAGGAGAGGGGTCGAAGGAGACCCAGTACTTC
CASSQGEGSKETQYF
>many|TRBV30|TRBD1|TRBJ1-3
TGTGCCTGGAGCAGGGGGAGCTCTGGAAACACCATATATTTT
CAWSRGSSGNTIYF
>many|TRBV11-2|.|TRBJ2-7
TGTGCCAGCAGCGAATCGCTTGGGAGAAACGAGCAGTACTTC
CASSESLGRNEQYF
>.|TRBV30|TRBD1|TRBJ2-2
TGTGCCTGGAGTAGGGCAGGGGGCGCGAACACCGGGGAGCTGTTTTTT
CAWSRAGGANTGELFF